The 15 T cell receptor beta chains reported below all come from one sample, sequenced in a study of long-term antiretroviral therapy in people with HIV (dated by TCRdb to between 2021 and 2024). The immunoSEQ hsTCRB v3.0 assay was used at survey level resolution for TRB variable region sequencing. TCRdb's version of the immuneACCESS table is confined to in-frame rearrangements and falls short of the full clone set. An unresolved V gene accounts for under half of the shortfall where checked; the remainder is of unknown origin. The sample table lists 20,000 to 30,000 clones, over 75% of them with a count of one. The top ten hold 5% to 6% of the sample. The source material was unsorted PBMCs, sampled 1.1 years before starting antiretroviral therapy. Receptors were obtained from a woman aged 25 to 45 with HIV.

The chain couples TRBV7-8 to TRBJ1-4, with D perhaps matching TRBD1 (5 bases). Between the trimmed V and J ends, which lost 4 bases and 8 bases, there was a span of 8 bases. The germline gives CDR1 SGHVS, CDR2 FQNEAQ. CDR3 length: 12 amino acids. Written as DNA, the CDR3 is TGTGCCAGCAGCTCTGGGGGGGAAAAACTGTTTTTT. It specifies CASSSGGEKLFF.

The rearrangement joins TRBV30 to TRBJ1-3; TRBD1 might be the D (5 bases). This CDR3 region has 16 residues. Looked up from germline, CDR1 is GTSNPN and CDR2 is SVGIG (reference sequence). V dropped 2 bases and J dropped 2 bases, with 16 bases sitting between them. The CDR3 region has the DNA TGTGCCTGGAGTATTCGAGAGGGGTACGCTGGAAACACCATATATTTT. Its protein product is CAWSIREGYAGNTIYF.

The chain combines TRBV29-1 with TRBJ1-6; TRBD1 might be the D (5 bases). Germline V CDR1 and CDR2: SQVTM, ANQGSEA. The CDR3 length is 13 residues. The V end was cut by 5 bases, the J end by 9 bases, with 14 bases between. CDR3 region: CSVCARAGSPLHF. The CDR3 DNA follows: TGCAGCGTTTGTGCCAGGGCCGGTTCACCCCTCCACTTT. Full variable domain (missing parts from reference TRBV29-1 and TRBJ1-6): SAVISQKPSRDICQRGTSLTIQCQVDSQVTMMFWYRQQPGQSLTLIATANQGSEATYESGFVIDKFPISRPNLTFSTLTVSNMSPEDSSIYLCSVCARAGSPLHFGNGTRLTVT.

V is TRBV5-1 and J is TRBJ2-2; D not certain. CDR3 length equals 15 residues. V lost 4 bases to trimming and J lost 2 bases, with 12 bases between them. CDR1 and CDR2 from the germline V gene are SGHRS and YFSETQ. CDR3 bases: TGCGCCAGCAGCAGTGTTGGGTCCAACACCGGGGAGCTGTTTTTT. It codes for CASSSVGSNTGELFF.

The rearrangement joins TRBV10-3 to TRBJ2-3; 7 nucleotides align to TRBD2. The trim removed 6 bases at V and 2 bases at J, leaving 8 bases unmatched. The CDR3 is 15 amino acids. The germline V gene encodes CDR1 ENHRY and CDR2 SYGVKD. CDR3 sequence: CAIRGGAGVTDTQYF. The CDR3 bases are TGTGCCATCAGGGGAGGGGCGGGGGTCACAGATACGCAGTATTTT.

The chain uses TRBV30 and TRBJ1-1; D may be TRBD1 (5 bases). CDR3 size: 15 residues. CDR1 and CDR2 from the germline V gene are GTSNPN and SVGIG (reference sequence). The V end lost 4 bases, the J end lost 1 base, and 16 bases lay between the germline ends. DNA for the CDR3: TGTGCCTGGATCGGGCGGGGGTCGTCGAACACTGAAGCTTTCTTT. Its translation is CAWIGRGSSNTEAFF.

This chain joins TRBV5-8 and TRBJ1-2; D remains ambiguous. V gave up 1 base and J gave up 5 bases, with 12 bases separating them. This CDR3 region has 14 residues. Germline V gene sequence: CDR1 SGHTS, CDR2 YDEGEE. CDR3 DNA sequence: TGTGCCAGCAGCTTGTTAACGCTTTCATATGGCTACACCTTC. Its protein product is CASSLLTLSYGYTF.

CDR3 region: CASSPARAGGLETQYF. The CDR3 coding sequence is TGTGCCAGCTCACCAGCTAGAGCGGGGGGATTGGAGACCCAGTACTTC. This chain joins TRBV18 and TRBJ2-5; 9 bases match TRBD2. Germline V lookup: CDR1 KGHSH, CDR2 LQKENI. The CDR3 is made up of 16 amino acids. With 2 bases clipped from V and 5 bases from J, the junction kept 9 bases outside the gene matches.

With respect to this clone: The sample holds other DNA sequences that translate to the same CDR3. The rearrangement links TRBV7-3 to TRBJ2-2; the D is unclear. The CDR3 spans 12 residues. Germline V gene sequence: CDR1 SGHTA, CDR2 FQGTGA. Trimming took off 5 bases at V and 3 bases at J, with 4 bases between the two ends. The CDR3 DNA sequence: TGTGCCAGCAGCGGAGACACCGGGGAGCTGTTTTTT. Amino acid sequence: CASSGDTGELFF.

Here the CDR3 reads CASSITQANTEAFF. Here the CDR3 DNA reads TGTGCCAGTAGTATAACTCAGGCGAACACTGAAGCTTTCTTT. V usage is TRBV19 and J usage is TRBJ1-1, with unresolved D. The germline CDR1 and CDR2 sequences are LNHDA and SQIVND (reference sequence). V lost 2 bases and J 1 base, leaving 8 bases between the germline ends. This CDR3 comprises 14 residues. The full variable domain, in which reference TRBV19 and TRBJ1-1 provide the parts outside the CDR3, is DGGITQSPKYLFRKEGQNVTLSCEQNLNHDAMYWYRQDPGQGLRLIYYSQIVNDFQKGDIAEGYSVSREKKESFPLTVTSAQKNPTAFYLCASSITQANTEAFFGQGTRLTVV.

V gene TRBV5-4 combines with J gene TRBJ1-2, with no clear D. Per the germline V gene, CDR1 is SGHNT and CDR2 is YYREEE (reference sequence). The CDR3 is 16 amino acids. V lost 4 bases and J 5 bases, leaving 21 bases between the germline ends. The CDR3 here is CASSLSPSDGRYGYTF. For the CDR3, the DNA is TGTGCCAGCAGCCTCTCACCCTCCGACGGACGTTATGGCTACACCTTC.

CDR3 sequence reads: CASRQEHFSGNTIYF. The DNA for the CDR3 is TGCGCCAGCAGACAGGAACACTTCTCTGGAAACACCATATATTTT. The chain combines TRBV5-1 with TRBJ1-3; a weak D match, TRBD1 (5 bases). The ends were cut back, 5 bases at V and 0 bases at J, with 12 bases in the middle. Germline CDR1 SGHRS, CDR2 YFSETQ. The CDR3 loop spans 15 amino acids.

The chain recombines TRBV21-1 with TRBJ2-2; TRBD1, the table's D call, lacks a check against the DNA. TRBV21-1 is flagged as a pseudogene. The CDR3 is made up of 19 amino acids. The CDR3, as DNA: TGTGCCAGCAGCCCCCAAGTGGGACAGGACTCTTACTGGCCCGGGGAGCTGTTTTTT. Translating gives CASSPQVGQDSYWPGELFF.

This chain links TRBV10-2 with TRBJ1-1; D unresolved. Germline V gene lookup returns CDR1 WSHSY and CDR2 SAAADI. Trimming shortened V by 4 bases and J by 0 bases, and 9 bases separated the two germline ends. This CDR3 region has 14 residues. As DNA, the CDR3 is TGCGCCAGCAGTGTCACGGTTCTGAACACTGAAGCTTTCTTT. Its protein is CASSVTVLNTEAFF.

J is TRBJ1-2 and V is TRBV27; D might be TRBD1 (6 bases). V lost 5 bases and J 8 bases, leaving 24 bases between the germline ends. This CDR3 comprises 16 residues. CDR1 and CDR2 (germline): MNHEY, SMNVEV (reference sequence). Written as DNA, the CDR3 is TGTGCCAGCAGTCGAAACGTGGACAGCCCAAATTGGGGCTACACCTTC. This gives the protein CASSRNVDSPNWGYTF.